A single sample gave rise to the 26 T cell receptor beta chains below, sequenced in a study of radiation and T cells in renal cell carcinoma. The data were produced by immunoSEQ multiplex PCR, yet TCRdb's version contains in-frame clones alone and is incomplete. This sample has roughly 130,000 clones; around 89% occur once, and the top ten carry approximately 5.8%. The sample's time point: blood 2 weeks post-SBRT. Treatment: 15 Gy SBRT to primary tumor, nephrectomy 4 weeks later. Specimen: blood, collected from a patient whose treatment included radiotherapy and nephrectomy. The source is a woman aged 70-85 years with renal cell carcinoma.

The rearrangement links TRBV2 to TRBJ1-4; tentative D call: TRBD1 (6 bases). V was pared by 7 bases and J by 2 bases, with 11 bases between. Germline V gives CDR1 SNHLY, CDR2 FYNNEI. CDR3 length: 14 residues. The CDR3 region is CASIPGHTNEKLFF. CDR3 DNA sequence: TGTGCCAGCATACCGGGACACACTAATGAAAAACTGTTTTTT.

CDR3 residues: CAKTQRRVATEAFF. The DNA for the CDR3 is TGTGCCAAGACCCAGCGCAGGGTGGCCACTGAAGCTTTCTTT. The gene calls are TRBV2 and TRBJ1-1; tentatively, D is TRBD1 (5 bases). Germline CDR1 SNHLY, CDR2 FYNNEI. Trimming left V 10 bases short and J 4 bases short, with 19 bases between. CDR3 length equals 14 residues.

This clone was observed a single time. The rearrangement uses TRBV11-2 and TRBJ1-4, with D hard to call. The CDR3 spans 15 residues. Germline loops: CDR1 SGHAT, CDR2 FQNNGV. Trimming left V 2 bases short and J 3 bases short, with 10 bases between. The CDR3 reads CASSLRGRANEKLFF. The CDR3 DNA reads TGTGCCAGCAGCTTAAGAGGGAGGGCTAATGAAAAACTGTTTTTT.

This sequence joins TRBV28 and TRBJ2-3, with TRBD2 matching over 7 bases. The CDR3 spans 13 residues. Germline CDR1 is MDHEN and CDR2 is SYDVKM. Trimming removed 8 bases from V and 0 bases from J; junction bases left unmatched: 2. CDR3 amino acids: CASGAGSTDTQYF. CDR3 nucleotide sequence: TGTGCCAGCGGAGCGGGGAGCACAGATACGCAGTATTTT. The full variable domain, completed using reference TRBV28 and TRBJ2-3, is DVKVTQSSRYLVKRTGEKVFLECVQDMDHENMFWYRQDPGLGLRLIYFSYDVKMKEKGDIPEGYSVSREKKERFSLILESASTNQTSMYLCASGAGSTDTQYFGPGTRLTVL.

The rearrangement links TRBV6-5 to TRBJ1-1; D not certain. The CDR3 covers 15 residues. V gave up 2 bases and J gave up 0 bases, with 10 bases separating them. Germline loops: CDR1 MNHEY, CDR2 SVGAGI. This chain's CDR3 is CASSYGRDMNTEAFF. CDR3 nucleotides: TGTGCCAGCAGTTACGGTAGGGATATGAACACTGAAGCTTTCTTT.

CDR3 region: CASSTVPDQETQYF. CDR3 nucleotide sequence: TGTGCCAGCAGCACCGTACCGGACCAAGAGACCCAGTACTTC. The chain links TRBV5-5 to TRBJ2-5; D remains ambiguous. With 4 bases removed from V and 0 bases from J, the gap between germline ends came to 10 bases. The CDR3 is 14 residues long. Germline assignment: CDR1 SGHKS and CDR2 YYEKEE (reference sequence).

CDR3 sequence reads: CATSREQTPGANVLTF. CDR3 bases: TGTGCCACCAGCAGAGAACAGACCCCTGGGGCCAACGTCCTGACTTTC. This chain connects TRBV15 to TRBJ2-6, with D unresolved. CDR3 length: 16 amino acids. Germline lookup yields CDR1 LNHNV and CDR2 YYDKDF (reference sequence). Trimming left V 0 bases short and J 2 bases short, with 8 bases between.

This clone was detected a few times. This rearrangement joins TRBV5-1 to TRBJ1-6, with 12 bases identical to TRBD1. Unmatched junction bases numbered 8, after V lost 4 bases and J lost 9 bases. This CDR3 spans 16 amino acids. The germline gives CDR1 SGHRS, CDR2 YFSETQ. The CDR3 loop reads CASSSTGTGGGSPLHF. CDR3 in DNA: TGCGCCAGCAGCAGCACCGGGACAGGGGGCGGTTCACCCCTCCACTTT. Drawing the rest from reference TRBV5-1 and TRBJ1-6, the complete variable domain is KAGVTQTPRYLIKTRGQQVTLSCSPISGHRSVSWYQQTPGQGLQFLFEYFSETQRNKGNFPGRFSGRQFSNSRSEMNVSTLELGDSALYLCASSSTGTGGGSPLHFGNGTRLTVT.

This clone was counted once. CDR3 region: CSVDTVAEAFF. The CDR3 region has the DNA TGCAGCGTTGACACTGTGGCTGAAGCTTTCTTT. The V call is TRBV29-1, the J call TRBJ1-1, with no clear D. The V gene lost 3 bases and the J gene lost 6 bases, with 8 bases spanning the gap. This CDR3 is built from 11 residues. The germline gives CDR1 SQVTM, CDR2 ANQGSEA.

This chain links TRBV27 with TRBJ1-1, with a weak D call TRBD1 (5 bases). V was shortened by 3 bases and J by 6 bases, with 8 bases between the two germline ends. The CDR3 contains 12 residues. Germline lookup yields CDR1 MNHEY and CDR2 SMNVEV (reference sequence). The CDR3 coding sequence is TGTGCCAGCAGTTTTCTGGGGGCTGAAGCTTTCTTT. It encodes CASSFLGAEAFF.

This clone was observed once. CDR3 DNA: TGTGCCAGCAGCGACAGGGGGGGCACTGAAGCTTTCTTT. Translation gives CASSDRGGTEAFF. The chain is built from TRBV9 and TRBJ1-1, with 8 positions matching TRBD1. With 3 bases clipped from V and 4 bases from J, the junction kept 2 bases outside the gene matches. The V gene's germline CDR1 is SGDLS and CDR2 YYNGEE. This CDR3 has 13 residues.

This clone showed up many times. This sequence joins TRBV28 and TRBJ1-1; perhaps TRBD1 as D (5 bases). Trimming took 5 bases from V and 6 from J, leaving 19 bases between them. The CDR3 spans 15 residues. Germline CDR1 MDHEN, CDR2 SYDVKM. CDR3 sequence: CASSAPHGARPEAFF. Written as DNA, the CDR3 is TGTGCCAGCAGTGCCCCTCACGGGGCGAGGCCTGAAGCTTTCTTT.

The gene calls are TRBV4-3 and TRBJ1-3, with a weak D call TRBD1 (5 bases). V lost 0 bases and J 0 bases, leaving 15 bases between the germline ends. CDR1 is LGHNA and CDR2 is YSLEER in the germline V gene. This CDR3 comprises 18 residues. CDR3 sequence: CASSQEPPGTYSGNTIYF. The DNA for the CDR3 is TGCGCCAGCAGCCAAGAGCCCCCAGGGACGTACTCTGGAAACACCATATATTTT.

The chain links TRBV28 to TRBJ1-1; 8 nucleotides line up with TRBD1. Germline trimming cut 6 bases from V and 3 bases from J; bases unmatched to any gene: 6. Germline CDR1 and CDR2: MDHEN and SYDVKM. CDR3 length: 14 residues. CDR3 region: CASRTDRVHTEAFF. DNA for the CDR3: TGTGCCAGCAGAACGGACAGGGTACACACTGAAGCTTTCTTT.

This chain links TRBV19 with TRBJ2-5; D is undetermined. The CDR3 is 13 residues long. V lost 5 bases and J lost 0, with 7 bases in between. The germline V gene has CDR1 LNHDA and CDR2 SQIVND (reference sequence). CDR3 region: CASSLTHQETQYF. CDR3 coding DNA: TGTGCCAGTAGTCTGACACACCAAGAGACCCAGTACTTC. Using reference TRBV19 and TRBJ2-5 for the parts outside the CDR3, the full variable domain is DGGITQSPKYLFRKEGQNVTLSCEQNLNHDAMYWYRQDPGQGLRLIYYSQIVNDFQKGDIAEGYSVSREKKESFPLTVTSAQKNPTAFYLCASSLTHQETQYFGPGTRLLVL.

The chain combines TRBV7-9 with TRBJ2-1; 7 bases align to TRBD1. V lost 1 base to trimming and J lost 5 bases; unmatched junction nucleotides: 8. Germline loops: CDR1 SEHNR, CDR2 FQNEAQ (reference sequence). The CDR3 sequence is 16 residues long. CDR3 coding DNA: TGTGCCAGCAGCTTAGTCCGACAGGGTGGAAACAATGAGCAGTTCTTC. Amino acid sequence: CASSLVRQGGNNEQFF.

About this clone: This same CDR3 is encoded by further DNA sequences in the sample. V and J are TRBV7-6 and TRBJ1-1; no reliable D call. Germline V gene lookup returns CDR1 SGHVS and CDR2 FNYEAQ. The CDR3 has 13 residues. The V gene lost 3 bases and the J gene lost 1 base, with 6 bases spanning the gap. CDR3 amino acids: CASSFRRNTEAFF. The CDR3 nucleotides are TGTGCCAGCAGCTTCAGGAGGAACACTGAAGCTTTCTTT.

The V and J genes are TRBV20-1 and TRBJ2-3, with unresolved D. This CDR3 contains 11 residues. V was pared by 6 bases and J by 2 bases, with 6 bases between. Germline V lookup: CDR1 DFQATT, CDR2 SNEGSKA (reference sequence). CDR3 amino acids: CSATFTDTQYF. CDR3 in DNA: TGCAGTGCGACTTTCACAGATACGCAGTATTTT.

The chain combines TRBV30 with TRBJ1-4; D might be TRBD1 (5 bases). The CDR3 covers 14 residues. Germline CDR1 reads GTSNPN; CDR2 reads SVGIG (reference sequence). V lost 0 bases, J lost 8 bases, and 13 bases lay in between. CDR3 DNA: TGTGCCTGGAGTGTACCCCAGGGAGGGGAAAAACTGTTTTTT. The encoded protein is CAWSVPQGGEKLFF. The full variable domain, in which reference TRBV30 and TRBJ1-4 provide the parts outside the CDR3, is SQTIHQWPATLVQPVGSPLSLECTVEGTSNPNLYWYRQAAGRGLQLLFYSVGIGQISSEVPQNLSASRPQDRQFILSSKKLLLSDSGFYLCAWSVPQGGEKLFFGSGTQLSVL.

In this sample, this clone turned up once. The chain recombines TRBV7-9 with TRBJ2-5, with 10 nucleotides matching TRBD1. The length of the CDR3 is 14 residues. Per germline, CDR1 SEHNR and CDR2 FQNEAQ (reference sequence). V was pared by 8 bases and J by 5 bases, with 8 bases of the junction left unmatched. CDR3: CASSGQGVRETQYF. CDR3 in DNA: TGTGCCAGCTCAGGACAGGGGGTTCGGGAGACCCAGTACTTC.

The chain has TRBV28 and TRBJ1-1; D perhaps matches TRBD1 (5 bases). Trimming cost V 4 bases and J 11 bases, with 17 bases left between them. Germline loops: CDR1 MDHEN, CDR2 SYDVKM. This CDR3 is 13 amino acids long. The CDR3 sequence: CASSSRIGRAAFF. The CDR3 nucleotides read TGTGCCAGCAGTTCCCGGATCGGCAGGGCGGCTTTCTTT.

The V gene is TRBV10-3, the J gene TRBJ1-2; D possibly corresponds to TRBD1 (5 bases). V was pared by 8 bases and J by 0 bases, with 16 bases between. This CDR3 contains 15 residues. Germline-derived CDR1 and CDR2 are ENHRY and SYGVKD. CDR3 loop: CAISDSPPSNYGYTF. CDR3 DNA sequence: TGTGCCATCTCTGACAGCCCCCCATCTAACTATGGCTACACCTTC.

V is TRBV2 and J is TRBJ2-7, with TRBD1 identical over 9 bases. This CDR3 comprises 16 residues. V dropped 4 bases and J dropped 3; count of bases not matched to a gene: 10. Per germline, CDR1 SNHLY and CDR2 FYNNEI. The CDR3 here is CASSVGTGNWVYEQYF. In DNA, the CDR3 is TGTGCCAGCAGTGTCGGGACAGGGAATTGGGTCTACGAGCAGTACTTC. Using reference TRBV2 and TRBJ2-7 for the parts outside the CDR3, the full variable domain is EPEVTQTPSHQVTQMGQEVILRCVPISNHLYFYWYRQILGQKVEFLVSFYNNEISEKSEIFDDQFSVERPDGSNFTLKIRSTKLEDSAMYFCASSVGTGNWVYEQYFGPGTRLTVT.

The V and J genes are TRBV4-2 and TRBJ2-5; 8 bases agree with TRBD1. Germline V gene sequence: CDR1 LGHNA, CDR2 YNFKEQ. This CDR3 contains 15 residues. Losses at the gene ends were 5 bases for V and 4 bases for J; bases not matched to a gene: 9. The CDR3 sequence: CASSLSTGAPETQYF. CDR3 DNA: TGTGCCAGCAGCTTATCGACAGGGGCCCCAGAGACCCAGTACTTC.

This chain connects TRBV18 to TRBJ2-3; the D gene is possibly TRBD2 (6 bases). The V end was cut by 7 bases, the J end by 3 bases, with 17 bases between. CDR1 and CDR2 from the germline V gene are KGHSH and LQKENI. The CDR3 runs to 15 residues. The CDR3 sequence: CASCSRRGVTDTQYF. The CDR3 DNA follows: TGTGCCAGCTGCTCTAGGAGGGGAGTTACAGATACGCAGTATTTT. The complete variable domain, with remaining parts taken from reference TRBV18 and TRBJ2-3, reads NAGVMQNPRHLVRRRGQEARLRCSPMKGHSHVYWYRQLPEEGLKFMVYLQKENIIDESGMPKERFSAEFPKEGPSILRIQQVVRGDSAAYFCASCSRRGVTDTQYFGPGTRLTVL.

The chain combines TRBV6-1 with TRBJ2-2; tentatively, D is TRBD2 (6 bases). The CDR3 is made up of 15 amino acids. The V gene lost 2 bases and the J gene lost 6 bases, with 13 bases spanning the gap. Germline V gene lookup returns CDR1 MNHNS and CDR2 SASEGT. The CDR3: CASSEIRGRSGELFF. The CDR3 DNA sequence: TGTGCCAGCAGTGAAATTCGGGGGAGGTCCGGGGAGCTGTTTTTT.